These 18 T cell receptor beta chains share one sample of origin, sequenced in a study of cytomegalovirus exposure and HLA in healthy donors listed by TCRdb under 2017. Library preparation was by the immunoSEQ multiplex PCR assay. TCRdb mirrors the immuneACCESS table, restricted to in-frame sequences. Some clones are absent from its copies; in checked studies, under half trace to an unresolved V gene, and the reason for the others is unknown. This sample comprises over 250,000 clones, about 90% of them detected only once. Of the sample, roughly 1.1% is held by the ten largest clones. Sequencing was performed on PBMCs. These receptor sequences come from a woman aged 25 to 45 in good health and CMV-seropositive.

V and J are TRBV28 and TRBJ1-2, with 8 bases lining up with TRBD1. The CDR3 has 16 amino acids. V lost 6 bases to trimming and J lost 4 bases; unmatched junction nucleotides: 13. Looked up from germline, CDR1 is MDHEN and CDR2 is SYDVKM. The CDR3 reads CASRPRDRGLGYGYTF. The CDR3 DNA reads as TGTGCCAGCAGACCCCGCGACAGGGGTTTGGGCTATGGCTACACCTTC.

The genes are TRBV13 and TRBJ1-2, with D unresolved. Trimming pared 0 bases from V and 11 bases from J, leaving 10 bases between. CDR3 size: 12 residues. Germline lookup yields CDR1 PRHDT and CDR2 FYEKMQ (reference sequence). DNA for the CDR3: TGTGCCAGCAGCTTAGGGGATCGGCTTTACACCTTC. It encodes CASSLGDRLYTF.

Remarks on this clone: An end of the junction does not agree with germline; a read error may underlie this. This chain links TRBV2 with TRBJ2-7; D is perhaps TRBD1 or TRBD2 (5 bases each). CDR1 is SNHLY and CDR2 is FYNNEI in the germline V gene. The CDR3 runs to 13 residues. The CDR3: CASSEGGSSEQYF. The DNA of the CDR3 is TGTGCCAGCAGTGAAGGGGGGTCCTCCGAGCAGTACTTC.

The chain employs TRBV2 and TRBJ2-7; 9 nucleotides align to TRBD2. Unmatched junction bases numbered 4, after V lost 5 bases and J lost 2 bases. Per the germline V gene, CDR1 is SNHLY and CDR2 is FYNNEI. CDR3 size: 14 residues. The CDR3 region is CASSSGGKTYEQYF. The CDR3 DNA follows: TGTGCCAGCAGTAGCGGGGGGAAGACCTACGAGCAGTACTTC.

V is TRBV27 and J is TRBJ1-2; D uncertain. Trimming pared 3 bases from V and 8 bases from J, leaving 19 bases between. The CDR3 is 15 amino acids. Per germline, CDR1 MNHEY and CDR2 SMNVEV (reference sequence). The CDR3, as DNA: TGTGCCAGCAGTTTCCCGGACCCTCCTCTAGAAGGCTACACCTTC. Translation: CASSFPDPPLEGYTF.

The V gene is TRBV12-5, the J gene TRBJ1-2, with TRBD1 identical over 7 bases. This CDR3 has 15 amino acids. Per germline, CDR1 LGHNT and CDR2 FRNRAP. Trimming took 2 bases from V and 8 from J; bases not matched to a gene: 11. The CDR3 region has the DNA TGTGCTAGTGGTTTGCAGCCAGGGGGATTCGGAGGCTACACCTTC. It codes for CASGLQPGGFGGYTF.

This sequence joins TRBV6-5 and TRBJ1-2; 7 positions match TRBD1. The trim removed 5 bases at V and 5 bases at J, leaving 8 bases unmatched. CDR1 is MNHEY and CDR2 is SVGAGI in the germline V gene. The CDR3 has 14 residues. DNA for the CDR3: TGTGCCAGCAGTGCCAAGGGGGCGAAGTATGGCTACACCTTC. Protein: CASSAKGAKYGYTF.

This clone appeared once. CDR3 sequence: CASSPFTEAFF. CDR3 nucleotides: TGTGCCAGCAGCCCCTTCACTGAAGCTTTCTTT. The chain combines TRBV6-1 with TRBJ1-1; D uncertain. V was shortened by 6 bases and J by 4 bases, with 6 bases between the two germline ends. The CDR3 loop spans 11 amino acids. Germline CDR1 MNHNS, CDR2 SASEGT.

CDR3 loop: CASSETRTDNEQFF. The DNA of the CDR3 is TGTGCCAGCAGTGAGACTAGAACGGACAATGAGCAGTTCTTC. The chain links TRBV2 to TRBJ2-1; TRBD2 might be the D (6 bases). The CDR3 is 14 amino acids. V dropped 3 bases and J dropped 5 bases, with 11 bases sitting between them. Per germline, CDR1 SNHLY and CDR2 FYNNEI. Supplemented by reference TRBV2 and TRBJ2-1, the full variable domain reads EPEVTQTPSHQVTQMGQEVILRCVPISNHLYFYWYRQILGQKVEFLVSFYNNEISEKSEIFDDQFSVERPDGSNFTLKIRSTKLEDSAMYFCASSETRTDNEQFFGPGTRLTVL.

The J gene is TRBJ2-7, the V gene TRBV2, with D unresolved. Deletions cut 4 bases from V and 2 bases from J, with 12 bases between. The length of the CDR3 is 14 residues. Germline V gives CDR1 SNHLY, CDR2 FYNNEI. As DNA, the CDR3 is TGTGCCAGCAGTGGTGGAACTGTTCCCTACGAGCAGTACTTC. Amino acid sequence: CASSGGTVPYEQYF.

V gene TRBV28 combines with J gene TRBJ2-2, with D maybe TRBD1 (5 bases). The CDR3 is 14 amino acids. Trimming took 5 bases from V and 4 from J, leaving 11 bases between them. Germline CDR1 is MDHEN and CDR2 is SYDVKM. CDR3 sequence reads: CASSPPQVTGELFF. The CDR3 region has the DNA TGTGCCAGCAGTCCCCCACAGGTCACCGGGGAGCTGTTTTTT.

This sequence joins TRBV11-2 and TRBJ2-7, with 10 positions matching TRBD2. J was trimmed by 5 bases and V by 6 bases; bases with no gene match: 10. Germline V gene sequence: CDR1 SGHAT, CDR2 FQNNGV. The CDR3 loop spans 15 amino acids. The CDR3 loop is CASSNERGGINEQYF. The CDR3 DNA is TGTGCCAGCAGTAATGAGCGGGGGGGCATCAACGAGCAGTACTTC.

This chain joins TRBV7-6 and TRBJ2-3; 8 bases fit TRBD2. CDR1 and CDR2 (germline): SGHVS, FNYEAQ. The CDR3 is 17 amino acids. V gave up 1 base and J gave up 2 bases; unmatched junction bases: 8. The CDR3 here is CASSLGLASALTDTQYF. The CDR3 nucleotides are TGTGCCAGCAGCTTAGGACTAGCGTCGGCCCTCACAGATACGCAGTATTTT.

The CDR3 region is CSVEGGGSYGYTF. The CDR3 nucleotides read TGCAGCGTGGAGGGGGGCGGTTCCTATGGCTACACCTTC. This chain links TRBV29-1 with TRBJ1-2, with D perhaps TRBD1 (6 bases). The CDR3 consists of 13 residues. V shed 6 bases and J shed 4 bases, with 15 bases lying between them. Germline assignment: CDR1 SQVTM and CDR2 ANQGSEA.

This sequence joins TRBV6-6 and TRBJ1-5, with D perhaps matching TRBD1 (5 bases). With 6 bases removed from V and 2 bases from J, the gap between germline ends came to 14 bases. The germline gives CDR1 MNHNY, CDR2 SVGAGI (reference sequence). The CDR3 length is 15 residues. CDR3: CASRQLMGGNQPQHF. Here the CDR3 DNA reads TGTGCCAGCAGACAACTCATGGGGGGCAATCAGCCCCAGCATTTT.

This clone was detected only once. Other DNA sequences of this sample code for an identical CDR3. This sequence joins TRBV27 and TRBJ2-5; unclear D gene. Trimming removed 3 bases from V and 5 bases from J, with 4 bases in between. Germline assignment: CDR1 MNHEY and CDR2 SMNVEV (reference sequence). The CDR3 is 11 amino acids. CDR3 region: CASSLGETQYF. The CDR3 nucleotides read TGTGCCAGCAGTTTGGGTGAGACCCAGTACTTC.

The chain is built from TRBV5-1 and TRBJ2-1; 9 nucleotides line up with TRBD1. The CDR3 consists of 16 residues. Per the germline V gene, CDR1 is SGHRS and CDR2 is YFSETQ. V lost 0 bases, J lost 7 bases, and 8 bases stayed unmatched. The CDR3 region has the DNA TGCGCCAGCAGCTTGGGGACAGGGGTAACTACGAATGAGCAGTTCTTC. This codes for CASSLGTGVTTNEQFF.

The V gene is TRBV5-4, the J gene TRBJ1-6; 9 bases are shared with TRBD1. Germline CDR1 reads SGHNT; CDR2 reads YYREEE (reference sequence). V shed 2 bases and J 6 bases; nucleotides not matched to a gene: 6. This CDR3 comprises 16 residues. Here the CDR3 DNA reads TGTGCCAGCAGCTTAGGACAGGGGACACTTAATTCACCCCTCCACTTT. Translated: CASSLGQGTLNSPLHF.